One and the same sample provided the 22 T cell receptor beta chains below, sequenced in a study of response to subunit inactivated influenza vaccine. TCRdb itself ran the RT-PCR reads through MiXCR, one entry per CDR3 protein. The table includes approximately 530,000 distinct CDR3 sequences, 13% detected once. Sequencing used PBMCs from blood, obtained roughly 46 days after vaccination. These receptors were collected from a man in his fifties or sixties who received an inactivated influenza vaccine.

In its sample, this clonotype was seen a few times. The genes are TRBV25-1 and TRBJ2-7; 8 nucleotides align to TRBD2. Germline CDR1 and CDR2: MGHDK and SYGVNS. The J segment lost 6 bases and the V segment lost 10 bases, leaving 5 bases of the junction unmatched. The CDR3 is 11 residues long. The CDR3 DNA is TGTGCCACCCGGGGGGGTGGCGAGCAGTACTTC. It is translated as CATRGGGEQYF.

The CDR3 DNA reads TGTGCCAGCAGCAAACCCAACGAGACCCAGTACTTC. This translates into CASSKPNETQYF. V gene TRBV21-1 combines with J gene TRBJ2-5. TRBV21-1 is a recognized pseudogene. The CDR3 is 12 amino acids.

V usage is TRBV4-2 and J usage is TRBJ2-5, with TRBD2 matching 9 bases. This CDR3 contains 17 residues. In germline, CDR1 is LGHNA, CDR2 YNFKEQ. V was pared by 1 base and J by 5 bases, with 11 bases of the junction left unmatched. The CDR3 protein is CASSQAFRRGGPETQYF. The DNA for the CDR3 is TGTGCCAGCAGCCAAGCGTTCCGGCGGGGGGGCCCGGAGACCCAGTACTTC.

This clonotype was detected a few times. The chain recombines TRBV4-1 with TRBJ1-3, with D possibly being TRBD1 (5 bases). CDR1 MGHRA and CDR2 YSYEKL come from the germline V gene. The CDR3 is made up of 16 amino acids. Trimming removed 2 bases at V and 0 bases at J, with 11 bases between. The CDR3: CASSQQTGPSGNTIYF. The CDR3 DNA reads TGCGCCAGCAGCCAACAAACAGGTCCCTCTGGAAACACCATATATTTT.

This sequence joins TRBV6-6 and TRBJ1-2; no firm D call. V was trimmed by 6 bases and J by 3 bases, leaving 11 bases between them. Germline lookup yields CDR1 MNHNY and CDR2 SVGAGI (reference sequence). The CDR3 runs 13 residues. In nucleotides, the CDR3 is TGTGCCAGCAGCCAACGGCCGTACTATGGCTACACCTTC. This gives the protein CASSQRPYYGYTF.

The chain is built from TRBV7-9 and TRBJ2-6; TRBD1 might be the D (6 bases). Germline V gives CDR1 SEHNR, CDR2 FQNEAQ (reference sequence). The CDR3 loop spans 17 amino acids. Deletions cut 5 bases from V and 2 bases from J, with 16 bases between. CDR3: CASSRRGAVPGANVLTF. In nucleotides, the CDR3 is TGTGCCAGCAGCCGCAGGGGCGCCGTCCCTGGGGCCAACGTCCTGACTTTC.

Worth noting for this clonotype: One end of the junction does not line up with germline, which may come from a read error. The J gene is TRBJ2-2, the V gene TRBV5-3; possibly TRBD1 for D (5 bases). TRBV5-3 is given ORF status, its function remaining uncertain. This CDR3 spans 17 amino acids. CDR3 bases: TGTGCCAGGAGCTTGGGGCCCCCAGGCCCGAACACCGGGGAGCTGTTTTTT. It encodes CARSLGPPGPNTGELFF.

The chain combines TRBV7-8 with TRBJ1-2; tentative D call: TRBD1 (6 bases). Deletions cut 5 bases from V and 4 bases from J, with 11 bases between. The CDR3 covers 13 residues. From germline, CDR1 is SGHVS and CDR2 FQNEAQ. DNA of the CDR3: TGTGCCAGCAGCACCGGACAGCCCTATGGCTACACCTTC. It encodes CASSTGQPYGYTF.

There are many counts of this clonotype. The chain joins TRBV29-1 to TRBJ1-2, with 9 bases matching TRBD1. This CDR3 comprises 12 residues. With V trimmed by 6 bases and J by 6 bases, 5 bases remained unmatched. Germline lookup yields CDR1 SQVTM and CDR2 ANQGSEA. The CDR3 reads CSVAGTGNGYTF. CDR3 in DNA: TGCAGCGTGGCCGGGACAGGGAATGGCTACACCTTC.

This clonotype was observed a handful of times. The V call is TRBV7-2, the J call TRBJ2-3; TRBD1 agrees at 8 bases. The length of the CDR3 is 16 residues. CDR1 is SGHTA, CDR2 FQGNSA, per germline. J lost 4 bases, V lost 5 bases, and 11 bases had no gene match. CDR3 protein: CASSKIGQGGADTQYF. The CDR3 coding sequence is TGTGCCAGCAGCAAAATCGGACAGGGAGGCGCAGATACGCAGTATTTT. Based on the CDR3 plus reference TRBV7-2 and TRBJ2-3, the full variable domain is GAGVSQSPSNKVTEKGKDVELRCDPISGHTALYWYRQSLGQGLEFLIYFQGNSAPDKSGLPSDRFSAERTGGSVSTLTIQRTQQEDSAVYLCASSKIGQGGADTQYFGPGTRLTVL.

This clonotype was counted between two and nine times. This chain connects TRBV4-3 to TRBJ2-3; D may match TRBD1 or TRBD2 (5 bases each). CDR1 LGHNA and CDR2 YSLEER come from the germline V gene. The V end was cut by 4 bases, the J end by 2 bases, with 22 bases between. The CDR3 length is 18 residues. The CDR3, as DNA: TGCGCCAGCAGCCCCACACCCACCGGGACCACCTCCACAGATACGCAGTATTTT. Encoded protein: CASSPTPTGTTSTDTQYF.

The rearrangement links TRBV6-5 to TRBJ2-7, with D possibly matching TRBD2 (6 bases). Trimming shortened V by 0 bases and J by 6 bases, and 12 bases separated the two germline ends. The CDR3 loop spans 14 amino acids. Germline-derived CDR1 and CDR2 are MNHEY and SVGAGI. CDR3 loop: CASSYSTGGFEQYF. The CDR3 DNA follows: TGTGCCAGCAGTTACTCTACTGGAGGGTTCGAGCAGTACTTC.

CDR3 loop: CASSHEGQGNEELFF. Here the CDR3 DNA reads TGTGCCAGCAGCCATGAAGGACAGGGTAACGAGGAGCTGTTTTTT. The V gene is TRBV3-1, the J gene TRBJ2-2, with TRBD1 matching over 8 bases. This CDR3 is 15 amino acids long. The V and J ends lost 3 bases and 10 bases, in that order; junction bases with no gene match: 10. Germline CDR1 is LGHDT and CDR2 is YNNKEL (reference sequence).

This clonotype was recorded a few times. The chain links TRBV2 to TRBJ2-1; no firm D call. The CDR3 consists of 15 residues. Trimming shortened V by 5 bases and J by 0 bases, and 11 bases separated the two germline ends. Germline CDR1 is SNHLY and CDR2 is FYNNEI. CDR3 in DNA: TGTGCCAGCAGTACTGACCAGAGCTCCTACAATGAGCAGTTCTTC. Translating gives CASSTDQSSYNEQFF.

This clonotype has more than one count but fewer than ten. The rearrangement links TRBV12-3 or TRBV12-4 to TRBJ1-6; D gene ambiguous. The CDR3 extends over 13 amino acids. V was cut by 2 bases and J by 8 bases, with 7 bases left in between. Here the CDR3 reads CASSLLVYSPLHF. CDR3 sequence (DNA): TGTGCCAGCAGTTTACTTGTCTATTCACCCCTCCACTTT.

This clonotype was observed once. CDR3 bases: TGCGCCAGCAGCCAAGATCGACCGACTAATGAAAAACTGTTTTTT. It specifies CASSQDRPTNEKLFF. The V gene is TRBV4-3, the J gene TRBJ1-4; no firm D call. With 0 bases removed from V and 2 bases from J, the gap between germline ends came to 7 bases. Germline assignment: CDR1 LGHNA and CDR2 YSLEER. The CDR3 length is 15 residues.

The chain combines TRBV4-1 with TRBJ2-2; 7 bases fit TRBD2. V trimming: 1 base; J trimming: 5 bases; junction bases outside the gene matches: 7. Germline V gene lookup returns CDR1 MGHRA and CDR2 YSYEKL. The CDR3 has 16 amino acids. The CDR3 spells CASSQGTGGLTGELFF. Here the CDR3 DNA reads TGCGCCAGCAGCCAAGGAACGGGGGGTCTAACCGGGGAGCTGTTTTTT.

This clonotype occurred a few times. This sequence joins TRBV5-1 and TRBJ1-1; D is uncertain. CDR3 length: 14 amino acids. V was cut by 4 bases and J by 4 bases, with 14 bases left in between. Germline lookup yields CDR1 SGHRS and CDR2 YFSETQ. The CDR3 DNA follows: TGCGCCAGCAGCACGGACCCCCCCGGCACTGAAGCTTTCTTT. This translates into CASSTDPPGTEAFF.

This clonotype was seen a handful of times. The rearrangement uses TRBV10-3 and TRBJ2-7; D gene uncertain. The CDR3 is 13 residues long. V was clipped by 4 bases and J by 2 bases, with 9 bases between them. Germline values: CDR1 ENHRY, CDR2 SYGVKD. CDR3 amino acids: CAISGISTYEQYF. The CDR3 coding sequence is TGTGCCATCAGTGGGATAAGCACCTACGAGCAGTACTTC.

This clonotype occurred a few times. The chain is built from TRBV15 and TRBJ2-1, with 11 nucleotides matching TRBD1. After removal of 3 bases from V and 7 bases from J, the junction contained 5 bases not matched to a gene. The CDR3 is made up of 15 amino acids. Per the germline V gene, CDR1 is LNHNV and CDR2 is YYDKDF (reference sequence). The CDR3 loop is CATSRRTGGVNEQFF. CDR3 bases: TGTGCCACCAGCAGGCGGACAGGGGGCGTAAATGAGCAGTTCTTC.

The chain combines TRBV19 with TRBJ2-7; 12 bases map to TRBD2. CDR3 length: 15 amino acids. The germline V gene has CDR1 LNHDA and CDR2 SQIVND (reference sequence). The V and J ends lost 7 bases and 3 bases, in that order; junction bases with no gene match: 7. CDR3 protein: CASTATSGSLYEQYF. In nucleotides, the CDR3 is TGTGCCAGTACCGCGACTAGCGGGAGTCTCTACGAGCAGTACTTC.

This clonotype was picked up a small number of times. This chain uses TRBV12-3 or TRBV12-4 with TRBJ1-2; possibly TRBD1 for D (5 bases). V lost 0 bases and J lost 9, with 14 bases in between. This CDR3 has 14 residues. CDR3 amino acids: CASSLALQAKSYTF. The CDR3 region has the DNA TGTGCCAGCAGTTTAGCGCTACAGGCGAAAAGCTACACCTTC.